One TCR beta chain is described in this entry. The sequenced patients had an expansion of CD8+CD57+ cells seen by flow cytometry. Patients had not yet gotten any therapy when their blood was taken for sampling. Trimming shortened V by 1 base and J by 4 bases, and 11 bases separated the two germline ends. CDR3 length equals 15 residues. Germline values: CDR1 SGHAT, CDR2 FQNNGV. Profiling that covered TCR beta VDJ and CDR3 relied on genomic DNA as its template. From the reads, TCRdb called clonotypes with MiXCR, one entry per CDR3 protein. The sample carries 80,000 to 100,000 distinct CDR3 sequences, approximately 73% recorded once. This specimen comes from a study of CD8+CD57+ T cells in acquired aplastic anemia.

This TCR was sampled from a human donor with aplastic anemia. V gene TRBV11-2 combines with J gene TRBJ2-1; D possibly corresponds to TRBD2 (5 bases). The sequenced sample was sorted CD4+, CD8+, or CD8+CD57+ T cells (not recorded which) from PBMCs. In nucleotides, the CDR3 is TGTGCCAGCAGCTTAGTTAGCGAGTCGTACAATGAGCAGTTCTTC. It is translated as CASSLVSESYNEQFF.